This TCR beta chain was recorded in a study of T cell changes during pregnancy in multiple sclerosis. Measured with immunoSEQ multiplex PCR; TCRdb has only the in-frame clones, and not every one. The sample records some 100,000 clones, 90% to 95% being singletons. CDR3 length: 12 residues. Deletions cut 1 base from V and 9 bases from J, with 6 bases between. Germline V CDR1 and CDR2: SGHAT, FQNNGV. The source material was peripheral blood, sampled before pregnancy. V gene TRBV11-2 combines with J gene TRBJ2-2; possibly TRBD1 for D (5 bases). The origin of this receptor is a female donor with multiple sclerosis, enrolled in a pregnancy study. CDR3 in DNA: TGTGCCAGCAGCTTAGGGGGCAGGGAGCTGTTTTTT. The encoded protein is CASSLGGRELFF.